This entry describes one TCR beta chain. This sample stems from a study of blood T cell repertoires in COVID-19. Study information: Sample material is recorded as cDNA or gDNA derived from T cells, B-cell-depleted T cells, or PBMCs.

Germline V gene sequence: CDR1 SGHNT, CDR2 YENEEA. This CDR3 is 14 amino acids long. The V end lost 4 bases, the J end lost 5 bases, and 14 bases lay between the germline ends. Assay: immunoSEQ multiplex PCR; the TCRdb copy retains only in-frame clones and omits some. The sample holds 150,000 to 200,000 clones, 87% seen once. The TCR originated in a man between 18 and 29 years old with active or convalescent COVID-19. What was sequenced was peripheral blood. V gene TRBV11-3 combines with J gene TRBJ1-1, with D perhaps matching TRBD1 (5 bases). DNA of the CDR3: TGTGCCAGCAGCTCGCGATTGGAGGGGACTGAAGCTTTCTTT. Translated: CASSSRLEGTEAFF.